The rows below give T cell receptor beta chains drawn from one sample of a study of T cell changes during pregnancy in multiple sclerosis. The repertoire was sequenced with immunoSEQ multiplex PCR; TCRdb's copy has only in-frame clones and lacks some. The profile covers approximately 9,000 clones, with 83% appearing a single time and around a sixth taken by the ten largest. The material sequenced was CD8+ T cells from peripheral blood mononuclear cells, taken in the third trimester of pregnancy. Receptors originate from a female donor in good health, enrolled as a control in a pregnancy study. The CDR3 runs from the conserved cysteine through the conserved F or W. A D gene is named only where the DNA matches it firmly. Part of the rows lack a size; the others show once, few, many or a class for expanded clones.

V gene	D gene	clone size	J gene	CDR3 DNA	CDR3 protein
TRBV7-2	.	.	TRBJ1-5	TGTGCCAGCAGCTTAGGAGGGTACGGGAATCAGCCCCAGCATTTT	CASSLGGYGNQPQHF
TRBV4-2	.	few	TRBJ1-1	TGTGCCAGCAGCCAAGAGGAGGGAGGGGTGTTCGAAGCTTTCTTT	CASSQEEGGVFEAFF
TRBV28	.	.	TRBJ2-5	TGTGCCAGCAGTCTTCGTCCTTCCCGCCCCATCGGGGAGACCCAGTACTTC	CASSLRPSRPIGETQYF
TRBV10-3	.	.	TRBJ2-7	TGTGCCATCAGCCCGGCAGAGCTAGGCGTCGAGCAGTACTTC	CAISPAELGVEQYF
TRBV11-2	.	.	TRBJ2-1	TGTGCCAGCAGCTTCCGGGATGAGCAGTTCTTC	CASSFRDEQFF
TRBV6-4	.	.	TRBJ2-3	TGTGCCAGCAGTGAGGGCAGGGACACAGATACGCAGTATTTT	CASSEGRDTDTQYF
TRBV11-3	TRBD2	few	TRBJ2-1	TGTGCCAGCAGCTTAGATGGTAGGCTAGCGGGGGGTTATTCCTACAATGAGCAGTTCTTC	CASSLDGRLAGGYSYNEQFF
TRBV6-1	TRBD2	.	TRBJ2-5	TGTGCCAGCAGTACTAGCGGGGGGCAAGAGACCCAGTACTTC	CASSTSGGQETQYF
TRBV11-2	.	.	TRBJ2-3	TGTGCCAGCAGCAGAGGGGGAGATCAGTATTTT	CASSRGGDQYF
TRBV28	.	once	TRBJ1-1	TGTGCCAGCAGTTTCGTAGTTCCTTTCTTT	CASSFVVPFF
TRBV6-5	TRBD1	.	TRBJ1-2	TGTGCCAGCAGTCCCGGGACAGGGAGTGGCTACACCTTC	CASSPGTGSGYTF
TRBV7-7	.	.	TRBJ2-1	TGTGCTAGCAGCTTAGCCCCTTTTAGGCTAGCCGCCTACAATGAGCAGTTCTTC	CASSLAPFRLAAYNEQFF
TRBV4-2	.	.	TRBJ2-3	TGTGCCAGCAGCCAAGATAAGCGTATAGATACGCAGTATTTT	CASSQDKRIDTQYF
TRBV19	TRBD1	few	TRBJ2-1	TGTGCCAGCCAGGACAGGGCCAATGAGCAGTTCTTC	CASQDRANEQFF
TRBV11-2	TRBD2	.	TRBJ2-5	TGTGCCAGCAGCTTAGTTCGACTAGCGGGGTACCAAGAGACCCAGTACTTC	CASSLVRLAGYQETQYF
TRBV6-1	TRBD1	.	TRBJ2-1	TGTGCCAGCAGTGAAGCGCTTGGACAGGGAGGCAATGAGCAGTTCTTC	CASSEALGQGGNEQFF
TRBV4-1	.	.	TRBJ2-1	TGCGCCAGCAGCCAAGAGTCCAAGCACAATGAGCAGTTCTTC	CASSQESKHNEQFF
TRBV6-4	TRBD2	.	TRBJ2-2	TGTGCCAGCAGTGACGGACTAGCCACCGGGGAGCTGTTTTTT	CASSDGLATGELFF
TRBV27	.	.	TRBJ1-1	TGTGCCAGCAGTCGCTACCAAGAGGTGAACACTGAAGCTTTCTTT	CASSRYQEVNTEAFF
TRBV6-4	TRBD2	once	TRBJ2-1	TGTGCCAGCAGTGAGGCCGCTGGGACTAGCGGGGGTGAGCAGTTCTTC	CASSEAAGTSGGEQFF
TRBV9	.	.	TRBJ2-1	TGTGCCAGCAGCGTAGCCTTGGCGGCTGAGCAGTTCTTC	CASSVALAAEQFF
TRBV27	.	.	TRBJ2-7	TGTGCCAGCAGTGAAGCGGACGGGTCCTACGAGCAGTACTTC	CASSEADGSYEQYF
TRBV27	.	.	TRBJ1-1	TGTGCCAGCAGTTTAGGGGGCGTGAACACTGAAGCTTTCTTT	CASSLGGVNTEAFF
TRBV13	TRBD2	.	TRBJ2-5	TGTGCCAGCAGCCTTAGCGGGGAGGGAGAAGAGACCCAGTACTTC	CASSLSGEGEETQYF
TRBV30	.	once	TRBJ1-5	TGTGCCTGGATGAGCGGAGCGGGCAATCAGCCCCAGCATTTT	CAWMSGAGNQPQHF
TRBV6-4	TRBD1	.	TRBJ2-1	TGTGCCAGCAGTGTGGACAGGGGAGGGAATGAGCAGTTCTTC	CASSVDRGGNEQFF
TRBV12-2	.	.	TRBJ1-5	TGTGCAAGTCGCTTGACAGGGGGAGATCAGCCCCAGCATTTT	CASRLTGGDQPQHF
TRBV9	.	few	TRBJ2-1	TGTGCCAGCAGCACTAGCAATGAGCAGTTCTTC	CASSTSNEQFF
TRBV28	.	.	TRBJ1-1	TGTGCCACTAGCACTCAGAGAGGCGCTCCAGGCACTGAAGCTTTCTTT	CATSTQRGAPGTEAFF
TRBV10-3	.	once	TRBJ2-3	TGTGCCATCAGACCCCGGTCTCTCACAGATACGCAGTATTTT	CAIRPRSLTDTQYF
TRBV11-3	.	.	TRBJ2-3	TGTGCCAGCAGCTTCAGAGGCCGCACAGATACGCAGTATTTT	CASSFRGRTDTQYF
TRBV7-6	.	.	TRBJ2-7	TGTGCCAGCAGCTTAGCTGGCCGATCCTGGGAGCAGTACTTC	CASSLAGRSWEQYF
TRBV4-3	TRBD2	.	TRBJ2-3	TGCGCCAGCAGCCAGGGACTAGCGGTGAAAGATACGCAGTATTTT	CASSQGLAVKDTQYF
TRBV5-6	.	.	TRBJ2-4	TGTGCCAGCAGCCCGGGACTCCCACTACTAGCCAAAAACATTCAGTACTTC	CASSPGLPLLAKNIQYF
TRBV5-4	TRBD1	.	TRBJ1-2	TGTGCCAGCAGGGAGACAGGGGAAGGCTACACCTTC	CASRETGEGYTF
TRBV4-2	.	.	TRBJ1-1	TGTGCCAGCAGCCAAGATGAGCGGGGGGGTACTGAAGCTTTCTTT	CASSQDERGGTEAFF
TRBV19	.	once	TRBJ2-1	TGTGCCAGTAGTATCGGGCGGGGGACAAACAATGAGCAGTTCTTC	CASSIGRGTNNEQFF
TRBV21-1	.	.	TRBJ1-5	TGTGCCAGCAGCAAATCCAGGGGGAGCAATCAGCCCCAGCATTTT	CASSKSRGSNQPQHF
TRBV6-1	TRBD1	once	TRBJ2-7	TGTGCCAGCACTGGAGAGGCAGGGGGCTCTTACGAGCAGTACTTC	CASTGEAGGSYEQYF
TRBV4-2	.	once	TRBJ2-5	TGTGCCAGCAGCCCTACTATTCTAGCGTTCCAAGAGACCCAGTACTTC	CASSPTILAFQETQYF
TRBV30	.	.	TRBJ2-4	TGTGCCTGGACTAAAGGGGACTTAGCCAAAAACATTCAGTACTTC	CAWTKGDLAKNIQYF
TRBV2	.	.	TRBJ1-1	TGTGCCAGCAGTGGAGGAGAAGCTTTCTTT	CASSGGEAFF
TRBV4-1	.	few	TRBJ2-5	TGCGCCAGCAGCCCTTTAGCACCGGGACACTCGAAAGAGACCCAGTACTTC	CASSPLAPGHSKETQYF
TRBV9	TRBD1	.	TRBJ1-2	TGTGCCAGCAGCCCTCTGACAGGGGATGGCTACACCTTC	CASSPLTGDGYTF
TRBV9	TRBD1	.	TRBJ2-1	TGTGCCAGCAGCAAGGTGGGGACAGGAACTAACAATGAGCAGTTCTTC	CASSKVGTGTNNEQFF
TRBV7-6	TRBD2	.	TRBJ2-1	TGTGCCAGCAGCCCCTGGACTAGCGGGAGAGGCTACAATGAGCAGTTCTTC	CASSPWTSGRGYNEQFF
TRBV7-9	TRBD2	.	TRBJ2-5	TGTGCCAGCAGCCCCAAAACTAGCGGGGGGGCCCAAGAGACCCAGTACTTC	CASSPKTSGGAQETQYF
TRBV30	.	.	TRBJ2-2	TGTGCCGTGCCGCAGGGGGGCCAGGACACCGGGGAGCTGTTTTTT	CAVPQGGQDTGELFF